Given below is one T cell receptor (beta chain) in context. The sample belongs to a study of blood T cell repertoires in COVID-19. Across the whole study: The United States, Italy and Spain supplied acute and convalescent COVID-19 samples. T cells, B-cell-depleted T cells, or PBMCs supplied cDNA or gDNA.

In the source study's methods: For nucleated cells, counts were estimated from reference gene primer amplification. Using immunoSEQ multiplex PCR, the repertoire was profiled, and TCRdb retains in-frame clones only, with some absent. V, J and clone size are taken as reported in that table, and D and trimming were inferred from the DNA itself. The sample carries tens of thousands of clones, 85% recorded once. The CDR3 covers 12 residues. The germline V gene has CDR1 LGHDT and CDR2 YNNKEL (reference sequence). Trimming left V 3 bases short and J 2 bases short, with 4 bases between. The sample was peripheral blood. The receptor was derived from a man aged 45-65 years with active COVID-19. The chain links TRBV3-1 (or the pseudogene TRBV3-2) to TRBJ1-1; D is ambiguous. CDR3 DNA: TGTGCCAGCAGCCAGTTAAACACTGAAGCTTTCTTT. Residues: CASSQLNTEAFF.